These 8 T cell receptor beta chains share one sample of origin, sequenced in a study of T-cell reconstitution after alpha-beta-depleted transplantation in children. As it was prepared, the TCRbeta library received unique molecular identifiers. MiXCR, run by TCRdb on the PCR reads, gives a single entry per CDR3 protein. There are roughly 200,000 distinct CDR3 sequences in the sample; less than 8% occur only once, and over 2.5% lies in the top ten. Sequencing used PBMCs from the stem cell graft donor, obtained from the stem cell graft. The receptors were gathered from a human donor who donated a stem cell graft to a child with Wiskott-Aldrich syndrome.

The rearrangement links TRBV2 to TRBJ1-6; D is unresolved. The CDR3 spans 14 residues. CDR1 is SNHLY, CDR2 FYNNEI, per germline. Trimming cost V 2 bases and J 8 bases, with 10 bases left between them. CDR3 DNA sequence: TGTGCCAGCAGTGAAATCGGTGTCCATTCACCCCTCCACTTT. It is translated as CASSEIGVHSPLHF. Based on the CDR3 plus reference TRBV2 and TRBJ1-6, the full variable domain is EPEVTQTPSHQVTQMGQEVILRCVPISNHLYFYWYRQILGQKVEFLVSFYNNEISEKSEIFDDQFSVERPDGSNFTLKIRSTKLEDSAMYFCASSEIGVHSPLHFGNGTRLTVT.

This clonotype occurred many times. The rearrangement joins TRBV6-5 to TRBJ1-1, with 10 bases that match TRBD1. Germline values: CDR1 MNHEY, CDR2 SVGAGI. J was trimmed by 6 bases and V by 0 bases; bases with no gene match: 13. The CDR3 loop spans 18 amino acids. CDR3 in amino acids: CASSYSHRPGTGAPEAFF. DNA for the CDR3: TGTGCCAGCAGTTACTCGCATCGTCCCGGGACAGGGGCTCCTGAAGCTTTCTTT.

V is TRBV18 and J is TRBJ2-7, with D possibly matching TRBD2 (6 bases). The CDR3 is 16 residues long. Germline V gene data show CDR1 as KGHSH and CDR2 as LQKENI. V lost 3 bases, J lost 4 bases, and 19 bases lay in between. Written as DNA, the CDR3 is TGTGCCAGCTCACCCTTAACATTCCGGGAGCGATACGAGCAGTACTTC. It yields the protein CASSPLTFRERYEQYF.

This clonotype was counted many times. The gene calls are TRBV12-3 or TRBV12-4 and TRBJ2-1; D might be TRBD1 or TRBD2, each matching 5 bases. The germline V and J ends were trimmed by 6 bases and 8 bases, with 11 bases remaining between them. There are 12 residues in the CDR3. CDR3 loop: CASSRLGDEQFF. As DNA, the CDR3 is TGTGCCAGCAGCCGCCTGGGGGATGAGCAGTTCTTC.

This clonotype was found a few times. The CDR3 coding sequence is TGTGCCAGCAGAGGGGGGACCAATGAGCAGTTCTTC. Protein: CASRGGTNEQFF. The chain joins TRBV11-3 to TRBJ2-1; D may correspond to TRBD1 or TRBD2 (6 bases each). V lost 6 bases, J lost 6 bases, and 9 bases lay in between. The CDR3 sequence is 12 residues long. From germline, CDR1 is SGHNT and CDR2 YENEEA.

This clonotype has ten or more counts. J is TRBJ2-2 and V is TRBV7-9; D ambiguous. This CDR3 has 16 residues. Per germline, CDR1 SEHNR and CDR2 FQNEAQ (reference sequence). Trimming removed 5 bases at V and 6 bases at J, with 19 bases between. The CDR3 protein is CASSPGPSPPPGELFF. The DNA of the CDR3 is TGTGCCAGCAGCCCCGGACCCTCACCACCTCCCGGGGAGCTGTTTTTT.

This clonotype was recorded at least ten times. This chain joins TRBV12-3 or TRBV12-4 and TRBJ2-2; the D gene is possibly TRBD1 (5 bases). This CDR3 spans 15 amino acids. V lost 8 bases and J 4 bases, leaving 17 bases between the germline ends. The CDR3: CASDWGTQTTGELFF. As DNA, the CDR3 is TGTGCCAGCGATTGGGGCACGCAAACCACCGGGGAGCTGTTTTTT.

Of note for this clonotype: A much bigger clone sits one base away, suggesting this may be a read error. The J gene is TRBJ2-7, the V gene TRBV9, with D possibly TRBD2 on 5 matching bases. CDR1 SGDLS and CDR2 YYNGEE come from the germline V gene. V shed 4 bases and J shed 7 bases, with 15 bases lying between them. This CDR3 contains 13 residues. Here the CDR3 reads CASSLGSRLEQYF. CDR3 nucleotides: TGTGCCAGCAGCTTAGGGAGCCGCCTGGAGCAGTACTTC.